These 24 T cell receptor beta chains originate from one sample sequenced in a study of cytomegalovirus exposure and HLA in healthy donors. PCR primers comprised 60 Vbeta and 13 Jbeta primers. Data came from immunoSEQ multiplex PCR; TCRdb stores just in-frame clones and leaves some out. Here the sample spans 110,000 to 150,000 clones, about 82% being singletons. The sample taken for sequencing was PBMCs. Receptors originate from a male donor in good health and CMV-seronegative.

The chain carries TRBV9 and TRBJ2-1; 7 positions match TRBD2. CDR3 length equals 16 residues. Trimming cost V 0 bases and J 7 bases; bases outside gene matches: 10. In germline, CDR1 is SGDLS, CDR2 YYNGEE. CDR3 nucleotides: TGTGCCAGCAGCGTAGCTCTGGGGGGGAGGTGGAATGAGCAGTTCTTC. As protein: CASSVALGGRWNEQFF.

This chain connects TRBV30 to TRBJ2-7; 10 positions agree with TRBD2. The CDR3 has 16 residues. The V gene end was trimmed by 0 bases and the J gene end by 4 bases; junction bases not matched to a gene: 9. Germline CDR1 and CDR2: GTSNPN and SVGIG (reference sequence). For the CDR3, the DNA is TGTGCCTGGAGTGTGCTAGCGGGAGTCGCGCGTTACGAGCAGTACTTC. It specifies CAWSVLAGVARYEQYF.

This chain connects TRBV13 to TRBJ2-7; unclear D gene. The V end lost 2 bases, the J end lost 5 bases, and 16 bases lay between the germline ends. CDR1 and CDR2 (germline): PRHDT, FYEKMQ (reference sequence). This CDR3 is 15 amino acids long. Here the CDR3 DNA reads TGTGCCAGCAGCTTATTTGACTCGCTGGTAAACGAGCAGTACTTC. Its protein is CASSLFDSLVNEQYF.

The chain joins TRBV28 to TRBJ2-2; a possible D gene is TRBD2 (7 bases). The CDR3 extends over 15 amino acids. The V end was cut by 2 bases, the J end by 5 bases, with 12 bases between. CDR1 and CDR2 from the germline V gene are MDHEN and SYDVKM. Written as DNA, the CDR3 is TGTGCCAGCAGTTTAGGGGGGGCATCGACCGGGGAGCTGTTTTTT. Its protein product is CASSLGGASTGELFF.

This rearrangement joins TRBV7-9 to TRBJ2-1, with 10 bases that match TRBD2. The V gene end was trimmed by 0 bases and the J gene end by 7 bases; junction bases not matched to a gene: 9. The CDR3 length is 17 residues. Per germline, CDR1 SEHNR and CDR2 FQNEAQ (reference sequence). The CDR3 loop is CASSLAVASGSGNEQFF. The CDR3 DNA is TGTGCCAGCAGCTTAGCAGTAGCTAGCGGGAGTGGTAATGAGCAGTTCTTC.

The J gene is TRBJ2-3, the V gene TRBV5-1; D possibly corresponds to TRBD2 (6 bases). Trimming stripped 3 bases from V and 4 bases from J, with 9 bases between. The germline V gene has CDR1 SGHRS and CDR2 YFSETQ. This CDR3 comprises 13 residues. The CDR3 nucleotides are TGCGCCAGCAGCTACCCGGGGGCAGATACGCAGTATTTT. Protein product: CASSYPGADTQYF. Full variable domain (remainder filled in from reference TRBV5-1 and TRBJ2-3): KAGVTQTPRYLIKTRGQQVTLSCSPISGHRSVSWYQQTPGQGLQFLFEYFSETQRNKGNFPGRFSGRQFSNSRSEMNVSTLELGDSALYLCASSYPGADTQYFGPGTRLTVL.

The J gene is TRBJ1-1, the V gene TRBV2; D gene uncertain. The CDR3 is made up of 14 amino acids. The ends were cut back, 4 bases at V and 5 bases at J, with 14 bases in the middle. CDR1 and CDR2 from the germline V gene are SNHLY and FYNNEI. The CDR3 reads CASSAQLGQTEAFF. DNA of the CDR3: TGTGCCAGCAGTGCCCAATTGGGCCAGACTGAAGCTTTCTTT. The full variable domain, its missing parts supplied by reference TRBV2 and TRBJ1-1, is EPEVTQTPSHQVTQMGQEVILRCVPISNHLYFYWYRQILGQKVEFLVSFYNNEISEKSEIFDDQFSVERPDGSNFTLKIRSTKLEDSAMYFCASSAQLGQTEAFFGQGTRLTVV.

The chain couples TRBV10-3 to TRBJ2-3, with D perhaps TRBD2 (6 bases). Germline lookup yields CDR1 ENHRY and CDR2 SYGVKD. The CDR3 totals 15 residues. The V end lost 0 bases, the J end lost 6 bases, and 13 bases lay between the germline ends. CDR3 sequence: CAISESTRETDTQYF. The CDR3 region has the DNA TGTGCCATCAGTGAGTCGACTCGGGAGACGGATACGCAGTATTTT.

This rearrangement joins TRBV10-3 to TRBJ1-5; D uncertain. Germline values: CDR1 ENHRY, CDR2 SYGVKD. The CDR3 contains 13 residues. Trimming removed 0 bases at V and 6 bases at J, with 6 bases between. The CDR3 nucleotides are TGTGCCATCAGTGAGTCAGGCGGTCAGCCCCAGCATTTT. Translating it yields CAISESGGQPQHF.

V usage is TRBV5-8 and J usage is TRBJ1-2; 7 nucleotides align to TRBD1. After removal of 0 bases from V and 7 bases from J, the junction contained 3 bases not matched to a gene. The length of the CDR3 is 13 residues. The germline gives CDR1 SGHTS, CDR2 YDEGEE. The CDR3 coding sequence is TGTGCCAGCAGCTTGGACAGGGGAAGTGGCTACACCTTC. Translating it yields CASSLDRGSGYTF. The complete variable domain, with remaining parts taken from reference TRBV5-8 and TRBJ1-2, reads EAGVTQSPTHLIKTRGQQATLRCSPISGHTSVYWYQQALGLGLQFLLWYDEGEERNRGNFPPRFSGRQFPNYSSELNVNALELEDSALYLCASSLDRGSGYTFGSGTRLTVV.

This chain uses TRBV11-3 with TRBJ2-7; 8 bases agree with TRBD1. The CDR3 sequence is 15 residues long. Germline CDR1 is SGHNT and CDR2 is YENEEA. The V segment lost 5 bases and the J segment 5 bases; nucleotides outside the gene matches: 11. CDR3 residues: CASSPRSGGHHEQYF. For the CDR3, the DNA is TGTGCCAGCAGCCCCCGGTCAGGGGGCCACCACGAGCAGTACTTC. The full variable domain, rest sourced from reference TRBV11-3 and TRBJ2-7, is EAGVVQSPRYKIIEKKQPVAFWCNPISGHNTLYWYLQNLGQGPELLIRYENEEAVDDSQLPKDRFSAERLKGVDSTLKIQPAELGDSAVYLCASSPRSGGHHEQYFGPGTRLTVT.

The DNA of the CDR3 is TGTGCCAGCAGCCGGGGGGTAGATGAAAAACTGTTTTTT. Protein: CASSRGVDEKLFF. The chain employs TRBV5-4 and TRBJ1-4, with D possibly being TRBD1 (5 bases). V lost 4 bases and J lost 6, with 10 bases in between. CDR1 and CDR2 from the germline V gene are SGHNT and YYREEE (reference sequence). The length of the CDR3 is 13 residues.

V and J are TRBV6-1 and TRBJ1-2, with 8 bases aligning to TRBD1. V dropped 2 bases and J dropped 8; count of bases not matched to a gene: 10. There are 15 residues in the CDR3. The germline V gene has CDR1 MNHNS and CDR2 SASEGT. The CDR3 nucleotides are TGTGCCAGCAGTGAAAACAGGGGGGGTTACGACGGCTACACCTTC. Its translation is CASSENRGGYDGYTF.

The chain has TRBV27 and TRBJ2-7; perhaps TRBD1 as D (6 bases). V lost 5 bases and J lost 6, with 14 bases in between. CDR1 is MNHEY, CDR2 SMNVEV, per germline (reference sequence). The CDR3 is 13 residues long. The CDR3 loop reads CASSQGKVTEQYF. CDR3 nucleotide sequence: TGTGCCAGCAGTCAGGGGAAGGTGACCGAGCAGTACTTC.

The V gene is TRBV25-1, the J gene TRBJ2-7; D remains ambiguous. The CDR3 runs 12 residues. The germline V and J ends were trimmed by 4 bases and 3 bases, with 7 bases remaining between them. Germline V lookup: CDR1 MGHDK, CDR2 SYGVNS. The CDR3 loop reads CASSASNYEQYF. For the CDR3, the DNA is TGTGCCAGCAGTGCATCCAACTACGAGCAGTACTTC.

The V and J genes are TRBV6-5 and TRBJ1-2, with 7 positions matching TRBD1. The junction had 11 bases not matched to a gene; V was cut back by 6 bases and J by 7 bases. Germline V gives CDR1 MNHEY, CDR2 SVGAGI. This CDR3 contains 14 residues. Here the CDR3 DNA reads TGTGCCAGCAGCCCGACAGGGTATGACGGTGGCTACACCTTC. Amino acid sequence: CASSPTGYDGGYTF.

This chain uses TRBV9 with TRBJ2-1; 9 bases are shared with TRBD2. Losses at the gene ends were 3 bases for V and 2 bases for J; bases not matched to a gene: 6. The length of the CDR3 is 16 residues. CDR1 is SGDLS, CDR2 YYNGEE, per germline. The CDR3 is CASSGSGSGPYNEQFF. CDR3 nucleotides: TGTGCCAGCAGCGGTAGCGGGAGTGGGCCCTACAATGAGCAGTTCTTC.

The V gene is TRBV7-2, the J gene TRBJ1-2, with 9 bases fitting TRBD1. After removal of 3 bases from V and 4 bases from J, the junction contained 6 bases not matched to a gene. CDR3 length equals 15 residues. The germline V gene encodes CDR1 SGHTA and CDR2 FQGNSA. The CDR3 DNA follows: TGTGCCAGCAGCTTTGCACCGGGACAGGGCTATGGCTACACCTTC. It specifies CASSFAPGQGYGYTF.

The chain recombines TRBV5-1 with TRBJ2-3, with 8 bases fitting TRBD2. V gave up 4 bases and J gave up 1 base; unmatched junction bases: 8. This CDR3 spans 16 amino acids. Germline V gene data show CDR1 as SGHRS and CDR2 as YFSETQ. CDR3 protein: CASSPGTRRGTDTQYF. The CDR3 region has the DNA TGCGCCAGCAGCCCTGGGACTAGGCGGGGCACAGATACGCAGTATTTT.

J is TRBJ2-7 and V is TRBV9, with D maybe TRBD1 (6 bases). Germline assignment: CDR1 SGDLS and CDR2 YYNGEE. CDR3 length equals 14 residues. V was cut by 3 bases and J by 6 bases, with 16 bases left in between. The CDR3 spells CASSASNRVSEQYF. For the CDR3, the DNA is TGTGCCAGCAGCGCATCCAACAGGGTAAGCGAGCAGTACTTC.

V and J are TRBV7-9 and TRBJ1-4, with 10 bases matching TRBD1. The trim removed 5 bases at V and 8 bases at J, leaving 8 bases unmatched. The germline V gene has CDR1 SEHNR and CDR2 FQNEAQ (reference sequence). This CDR3 region has 15 residues. This CDR3 is CASSITGQGNEKLFF. The CDR3, as DNA: TGTGCCAGCAGCATAACGGGACAGGGGAACGAAAAACTGTTTTTT.

This clone was observed a few times. The chain is built from TRBV7-3 and TRBJ2-1, with 7 bases aligning to TRBD1. CDR1 and CDR2 (germline): SGHTA, FQGTGA. The trim removed 2 bases at V and 5 bases at J, leaving 6 bases unmatched. The CDR3 loop spans 15 amino acids. CDR3 in amino acids: CASSLQGENDNEQFF. CDR3 DNA: TGTGCCAGCAGCTTACAGGGGGAGAACGACAATGAGCAGTTCTTC.

Only one count was recorded for this clone. The genes are TRBV28 and TRBJ2-7; 8 bases align to TRBD1. The CDR3 consists of 15 residues. With 4 bases clipped from V and 2 bases from J, the junction kept 7 bases outside the gene matches. From germline, CDR1 is MDHEN and CDR2 SYDVKM. The CDR3 reads CASSSWTGPTYEQYF. The CDR3, as DNA: TGTGCCAGCAGTTCGTGGACAGGGCCAACCTACGAGCAGTACTTC.

Comment on this clone: Mismatch with germline at one junction end may stem from a read error. The chain joins TRBV7-9 to TRBJ2-1; 7 positions match TRBD2. This CDR3 region has 12 residues. CDR1 and CDR2 from the germline V gene are SEHNR and FQNEAQ (reference sequence). As DNA, the CDR3 is TGTTCCAGCAGTCTTAGCGGGAATGAGCAGTTCTTC. The encoded protein is CSSSLSGNEQFF.